This T cell receptor beta chain stems from a study of beta chain features in type 1 diabetes. Study observations and caveats: For type 1 diabetes patients, VDJ junctions showed fewer insertions and more deletions. No resolution was reached here on whether HLA type influences TCRB rearrangement.

As every portion of the isolated RNA was reverse transcribed, the sequencing read expressed TCRB transcripts. Sequencing was performed with immunoSEQ multiplex PCR; in TCRdb, only in-frame clones are kept and a portion is missing. Among tens of thousands of clones listed, about 32% were seen once. For this clone: Antigen unknown.

From germline, CDR1 is SGHNT and CDR2 YENEEA. This CDR3 has 14 amino acids. The V and J ends lost 4 bases and 8 bases, in that order; junction bases with no gene match: 8. The clonotype was recovered from a woman between 18 and 29 years old in good health. The rearrangement links TRBV11-3 to TRBJ2-3; the match to TRBD1 covers 8 bases. Sequences were obtained from stem cell memory CD4+ T cells from blood. For the CDR3, the DNA is TGTGCCAGCAGCTCTCCACAGGGGGTTGGTACGCAGTATTTT. Protein product: CASSSPQGVGTQYF.